The 2 T cell receptor beta chains listed next were all sequenced from one sample in a study of control samples from healthy donors and cancer patients. Libraries were prepared by immunoSEQ multiplex PCR; TCRdb keeps only in-frame clonotypes and omits some of them. Here the sample spans about 31,000 clones, around 94% being singletons. Sequenced sample: blood. The origin of the receptors is a man in his sixties in good health.

CDR3 nucleotide sequence: TGCGCCAGCAGCCCAGGGTTAGGGAACTATGGCTACACCTTC. Translating gives CASSPGLGNYGYTF. This chain connects TRBV4-3 to TRBJ1-2; TRBD1 might be the D (5 bases). CDR1 and CDR2 from the germline V gene are LGHNA and YSLEER. The V gene lost 4 bases and the J gene lost 2 bases, with 11 bases spanning the gap. The CDR3 loop spans 14 amino acids.

The chain couples TRBV6-5 to TRBJ2-3; D might be TRBD1 (6 bases). Trimming took off 7 bases at V and 0 bases at J, with 14 bases between the two ends. CDR3 size: 15 residues. The germline V gene encodes CDR1 MNHEY and CDR2 SVGAGI. The CDR3 nucleotides read TGTGCCAGCACCCAACAGGGATTTAGCACAGATACGCAGTATTTT. Translation gives CASTQQGFSTDTQYF.